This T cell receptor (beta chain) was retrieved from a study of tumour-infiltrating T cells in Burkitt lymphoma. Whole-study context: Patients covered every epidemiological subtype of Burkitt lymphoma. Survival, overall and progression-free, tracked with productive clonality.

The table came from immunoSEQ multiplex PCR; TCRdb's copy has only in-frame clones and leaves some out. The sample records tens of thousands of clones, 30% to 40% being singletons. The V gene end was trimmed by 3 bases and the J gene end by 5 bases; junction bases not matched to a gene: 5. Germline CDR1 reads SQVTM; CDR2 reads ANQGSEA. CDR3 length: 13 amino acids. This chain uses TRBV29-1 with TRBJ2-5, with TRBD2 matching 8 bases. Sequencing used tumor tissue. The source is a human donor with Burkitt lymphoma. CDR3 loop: CSVEAGGTETQYF. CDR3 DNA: TGCAGCGTTGAGGCGGGGGGTACGGAGACCCAGTACTTC.